What follows describes a single T cell receptor beta chain. Its antigen is unidentified. Because it lacks the conserved phenylalanine or tryptophan at the end, this CDR3 is likely a read error. The data were obtained in a study of tumor and adjacent non-tumor tissue in lung cancer. Study-level points and caveats: Tumor tissue had significantly higher TCR diversity than normal lung. Shorter survival was associated with higher TCR diversity in tumors. Top 100 clones took a larger repertoire share in normal lung.

This CDR3 comprises 16 residues. Germline-derived CDR1 and CDR2 are MGHRA and YSYEKL. Trimming removed 4 bases from V and 4 bases from J, with 20 bases in between. This sample's RNA came from whole unsorted tissue. Chemotherapy-naive patients with new lung cancer underwent thoracic surgery in China, August–late 2014. A modified ARM-PCR protocol with three rounds of nested PCR amplified TCRbeta. TCRdb fed the multiplex PCR reads into MiXCR, producing one record per CDR3 protein. The sample records 100,000 to 150,000 distinct CDR3 sequences, around three fifths being singletons. This sequence joins TRBV4-1 and TRBJ2-7; a weak D match, TRBD2 (5 bases). The clonotype comes from a man aged 30-40 years with non-small cell lung cancer. Sequenced input: lung tumor tissue. In nucleotides, the CDR3 is TGCGCCAGCAGCCTAGATGAGACGGGATGTACATACGAGCAGTACCTC. Its protein is CASSLDETGCTYEQYL.